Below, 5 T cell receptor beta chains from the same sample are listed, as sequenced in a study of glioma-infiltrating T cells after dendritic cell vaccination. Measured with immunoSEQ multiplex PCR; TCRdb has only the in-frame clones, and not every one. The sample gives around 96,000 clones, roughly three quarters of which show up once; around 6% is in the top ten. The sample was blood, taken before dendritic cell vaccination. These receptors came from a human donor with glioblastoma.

In nucleotides, the CDR3 is TGTGCCAGCAGCCAGACAGCGGGCTATGGCTACACCTTC. This encodes CASSQTAGYGYTF. The chain is built from TRBV7-9 and TRBJ1-2, with a tentative D call TRBD1 (5 bases). This CDR3 spans 13 amino acids. The V gene lost 5 bases and the J gene lost 4 bases, with 11 bases spanning the gap. Germline CDR1 SEHNR, CDR2 FQNEAQ (reference sequence).

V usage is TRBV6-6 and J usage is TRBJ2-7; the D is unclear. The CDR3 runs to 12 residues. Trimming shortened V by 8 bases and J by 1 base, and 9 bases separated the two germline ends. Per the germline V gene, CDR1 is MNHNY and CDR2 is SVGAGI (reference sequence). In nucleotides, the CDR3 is TGTGCCAGCTTAAGCTCATCCTACGAGCAGTACTTC. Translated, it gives CASLSSSYEQYF.

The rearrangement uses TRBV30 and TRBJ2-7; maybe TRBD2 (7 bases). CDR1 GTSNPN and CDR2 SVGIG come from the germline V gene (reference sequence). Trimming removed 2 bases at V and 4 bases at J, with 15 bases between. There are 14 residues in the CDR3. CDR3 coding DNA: TGTGCCTGGAGTAAGGGGGAGGGCCGTTACGAGCAGTACTTC. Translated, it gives CAWSKGEGRYEQYF.

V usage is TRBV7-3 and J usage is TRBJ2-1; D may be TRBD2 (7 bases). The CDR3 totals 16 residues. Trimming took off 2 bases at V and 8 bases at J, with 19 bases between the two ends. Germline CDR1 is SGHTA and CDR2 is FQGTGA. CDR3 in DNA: TGTGCCAGCAGCTTACGGGGGGCGGATGGTACCGATGAGCAGTTCTTC. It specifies CASSLRGADGTDEQFF. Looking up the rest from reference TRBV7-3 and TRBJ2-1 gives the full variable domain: GAGVSQTPSNKVTEKGKYVELRCDPISGHTALYWYRQSLGQGPEFLIYFQGTGAADDSGLPNDRFFAVRPEGSVSTLKIQRTERGDSAVYLCASSLRGADGTDEQFFGPGTRLTVL.

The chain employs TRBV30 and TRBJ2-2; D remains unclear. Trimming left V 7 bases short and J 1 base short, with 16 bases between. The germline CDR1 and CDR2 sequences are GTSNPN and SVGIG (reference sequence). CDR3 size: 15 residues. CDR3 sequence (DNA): TGTGCCTTCTCCCAGGCAGGTCTGAACACCGGGGAGCTGTTTTTT. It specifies CAFSQAGLNTGELFF.